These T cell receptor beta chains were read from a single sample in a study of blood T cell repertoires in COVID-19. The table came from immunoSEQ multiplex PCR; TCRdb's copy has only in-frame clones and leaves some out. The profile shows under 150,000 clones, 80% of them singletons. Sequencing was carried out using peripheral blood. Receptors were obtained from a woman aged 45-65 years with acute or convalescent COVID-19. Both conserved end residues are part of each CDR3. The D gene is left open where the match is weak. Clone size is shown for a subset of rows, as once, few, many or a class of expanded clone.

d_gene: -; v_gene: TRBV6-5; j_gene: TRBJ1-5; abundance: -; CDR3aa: CASRRNGGQPQHF; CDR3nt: TGTGCCAGCAGGAGAAACGGGGGTCAGCCCCAGCATTTT
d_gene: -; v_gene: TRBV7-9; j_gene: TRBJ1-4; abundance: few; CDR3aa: CASSLAQGAHNEKLFF; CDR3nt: TGTGCCAGCAGCTTAGCCCAAGGGGCCCACAATGAAAAACTGTTTTTT
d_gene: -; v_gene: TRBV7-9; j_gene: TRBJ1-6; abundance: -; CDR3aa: CAVASGALAPLHF; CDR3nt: TGTGCTGTGGCCTCAGGGGCTCTGGCACCCCTCCACTTT
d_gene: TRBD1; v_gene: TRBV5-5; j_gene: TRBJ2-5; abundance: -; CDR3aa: CASSSGTGRETQYF; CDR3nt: TGTGCCAGCAGCTCCGGGACAGGCCGGGAGACCCAGTACTTC
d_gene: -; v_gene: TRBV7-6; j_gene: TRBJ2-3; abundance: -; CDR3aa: CASSLDLAPGTQYF; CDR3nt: TGTGCCAGCAGCTTAGACCTTGCGCCCGGTACGCAGTATTTT
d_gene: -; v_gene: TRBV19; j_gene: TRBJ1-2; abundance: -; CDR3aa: CASALQENGYTF; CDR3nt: TGTGCCAGCGCACTACAGGAGAATGGCTACACCTTC
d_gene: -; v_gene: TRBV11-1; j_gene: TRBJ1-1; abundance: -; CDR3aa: CASSSPPGGMNTEAFF; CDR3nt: TGTGCCAGCAGCTCCCCACCCGGGGGAATGAACACTGAAGCTTTCTTT
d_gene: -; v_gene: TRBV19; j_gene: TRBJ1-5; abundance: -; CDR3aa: CASSIGSLGRQPQHF; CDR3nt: TGTGCCAGTAGTATAGGGTCCTTGGGCCGTCAGCCCCAGCATTTT
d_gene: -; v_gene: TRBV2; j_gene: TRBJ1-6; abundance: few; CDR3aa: CASRGVENSPLHF; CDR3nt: TGTGCCAGCAGGGGAGTGGAGAATTCACCCCTCCACTTT
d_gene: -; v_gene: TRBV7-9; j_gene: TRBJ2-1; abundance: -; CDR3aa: CASSLRGWDEQFF; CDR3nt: TGTGCCAGCAGCTTGAGGGGGTGGGATGAGCAGTTCTTC
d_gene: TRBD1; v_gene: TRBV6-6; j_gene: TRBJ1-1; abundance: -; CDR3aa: CASSYPGQGAEAFF; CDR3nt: TGTGCCAGCAGTTACCCGGGACAGGGCGCTGAAGCTTTCTTT
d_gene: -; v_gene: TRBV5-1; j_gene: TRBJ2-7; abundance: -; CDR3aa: CASSIRLDEQYF; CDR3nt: TGCGCCAGCAGCATACGTTTAGACGAGCAGTACTTC
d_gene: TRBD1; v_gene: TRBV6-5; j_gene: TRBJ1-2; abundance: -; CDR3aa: CASSGGTDYGYTF; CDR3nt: TGTGCCAGCAGCGGAGGGACAGACTATGGCTACACCTTC
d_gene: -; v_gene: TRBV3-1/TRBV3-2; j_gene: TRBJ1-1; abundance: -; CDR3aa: CASSQAKGWAFF; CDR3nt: TGTGCCAGCAGCCAAGCGAAGGGGTGGGCTTTCTTT
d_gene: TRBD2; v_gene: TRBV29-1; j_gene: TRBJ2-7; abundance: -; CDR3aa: CSVTLGLAGSTSYEQYF; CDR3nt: TGCAGCGTTACCTTGGGACTAGCGGGGTCTACCTCCTACGAGCAGTACTTC